A single sample is the source of the 27 T cell receptor beta chains below, sequenced in a study of blood T cell repertoires in COVID-19. Profiling relied on immunoSEQ multiplex PCR, and the TCRdb table lists in-frame clones only, not all of them. In the table there are almost 250,000 clones, around 85% of which are singletons. Sequenced: PBMCs or T cells enriched from blood (not recorded which). Every receptor here comes from a woman aged 45-65 years with acute COVID-19.

The chain employs TRBV2 and TRBJ2-2; 10 nucleotides align to TRBD2. There are 15 residues in the CDR3. Trimming removed 6 bases from V and 4 bases from J; junction bases left unmatched: 5. Germline CDR1 is SNHLY and CDR2 is FYNNEI. The CDR3 DNA is TGTGCCAGCAGGAAGGTAGCGGGGGGCACCGGGGAGCTGTTTTTT. Its translation is CASRKVAGGTGELFF.

V usage is TRBV7-9 and J usage is TRBJ1-1, with 7 bases matching TRBD1. The J segment lost 8 bases and the V segment lost 3 bases, leaving 3 bases of the junction unmatched. Germline V lookup: CDR1 SEHNR, CDR2 FQNEAQ (reference sequence). This CDR3 contains 12 residues. The CDR3 DNA reads as TGTGCCAGCAGCTTCTCCAGGGGGGAAGCTTTCTTT. Residues: CASSFSRGEAFF.

The V gene is TRBV7-2, the J gene TRBJ1-1; 9 bases map to TRBD1. CDR3 size: 15 residues. The trim removed 3 bases at V and 3 bases at J, leaving 5 bases unmatched. The germline gives CDR1 SGHTA, CDR2 FQGNSA. The CDR3 region is CASSFMTGGDTEAFF. The DNA for the CDR3 is TGTGCCAGCAGCTTTATGACAGGGGGGGACACTGAAGCTTTCTTT.

This clone was seen more than once but under ten times. The J gene is TRBJ1-1, the V gene TRBV9; TRBD1 is a possible D gene (6 bases). Germline V gene lookup returns CDR1 SGDLS and CDR2 YYNGEE. This CDR3 is 14 amino acids long. V was pared by 0 bases and J by 7 bases, with 13 bases between. As DNA, the CDR3 is TGTGCCAGCAGCGTAGCGGGGGGCGGCGGTGAAGCTTTCTTT. This translates into CASSVAGGGGEAFF.

The chain links TRBV9 to TRBJ1-5; no clear D gene. V was trimmed by 4 bases and J by 0 bases, leaving 17 bases between them. Germline V gene sequence: CDR1 SGDLS, CDR2 YYNGEE. The CDR3 is 17 residues long. CDR3 residues: CASSPGRPRHSNQPQHF. CDR3 DNA: TGTGCCAGCAGCCCAGGAAGGCCAAGACATAGCAATCAGCCCCAGCATTTT.

The V and J genes are TRBV5-1 and TRBJ1-2; D may be TRBD1 (6 bases). Per the germline V gene, CDR1 is SGHRS and CDR2 is YFSETQ. V was cut by 0 bases and J by 4 bases, with 13 bases left in between. The CDR3 is made up of 15 amino acids. The CDR3 spells CASSLAADSIYGYTF. CDR3 nucleotide sequence: TGCGCCAGCAGCTTGGCTGCGGACAGTATCTATGGCTACACCTTC.

The gene calls are TRBV10-3 and TRBJ2-3; 11 bases are a match to TRBD2. The CDR3 spans 21 residues. The ends lost 4 bases at V and 1 base at J; junction bases unmatched: 19. Germline V lookup: CDR1 ENHRY, CDR2 SYGVKD. In DNA, the CDR3 is TGTGCCATCAGTGGCCAGGCGGTACTTAGCGGGGGGGCGATGGGCACAGATACGCAGTATTTT. Protein sequence: CAISGQAVLSGGAMGTDTQYF.

The J gene is TRBJ1-4, the V gene TRBV10-1, with 7 bases fitting TRBD1. Germline CDR1 is WNHNN and CDR2 is SYGVQD (reference sequence). The CDR3 sequence is 14 residues long. Unmatched junction bases numbered 5, after V lost 5 bases and J lost 5 bases. The CDR3 coding sequence is TGCGCCAGCAGTACGGGACAGCAAAATGAAAAACTGTTTTTT. The encoded protein is CASSTGQQNEKLFF.

The chain employs TRBV6-1 and TRBJ1-1; no reliable D call. Per the germline V gene, CDR1 is MNHNS and CDR2 is SASEGT. V was trimmed by 0 bases and J by 1 base, leaving 12 bases between them. The CDR3 consists of 16 residues. In DNA form, the CDR3 reads TGTGCCAGCAGTGAAGCTGATTCTACTGCGAACACTGAAGCTTTCTTT. Translating gives CASSEADSTANTEAFF.

The chain links TRBV25-1 to TRBJ1-2, with a weak D call TRBD1 (6 bases). Trimming removed 6 bases from V and 0 bases from J, with 8 bases in between. The CDR3 is made up of 13 amino acids. Germline V gene sequence: CDR1 MGHDK, CDR2 SYGVNS. The CDR3: CASRQGPNYGYTF. CDR3 DNA: TGTGCCAGCAGACAGGGACCTAACTATGGCTACACCTTC.

The J gene is TRBJ1-2, the V gene TRBV6-5; maybe TRBD1 (5 bases). The CDR3 is 12 residues long. In germline, CDR1 is MNHEY, CDR2 SVGAGI. V was trimmed by 5 bases and J by 8 bases, leaving 12 bases between them. CDR3 loop: CASSRAGQGYTF. The CDR3, as DNA: TGTGCCAGCAGTAGGGCAGGGCAAGGCTACACCTTC.

V usage is TRBV7-9 and J usage is TRBJ2-1; TRBD2 matches 9 bases. The CDR3 is 16 residues long. Trimming took 8 bases from V and 0 from J; bases not matched to a gene: 8. Germline loops: CDR1 SEHNR, CDR2 FQNEAQ (reference sequence). The CDR3 DNA reads TGTGCCAGCTCCGGAATAGCGGGGGCCTCCTACAATGAGCAGTTCTTC. Its translation is CASSGIAGASYNEQFF.

The gene calls are TRBV3-1 (or the pseudogene TRBV3-2) and TRBJ1-4; D call uncertain. The germline V gene encodes CDR1 LGHDT and CDR2 YNNKEL (reference sequence). Trimming removed 0 bases from V and 0 bases from J, with 5 bases in between. This CDR3 is 15 amino acids long. Here the CDR3 reads CASSQDRATNEKLFF. The CDR3 bases are TGTGCCAGCAGCCAAGACCGAGCAACTAATGAAAAACTGTTTTTT.

The CDR3 coding sequence is TGTGCCAGCAGTGATGACAGGGTTTACGAGCAGTACTTC. Its protein product is CASSDDRVYEQYF. V is TRBV25-1 and J is TRBJ2-7, with 7 bases that match TRBD1. Germline V gene data show CDR1 as MGHDK and CDR2 as SYGVNS. The CDR3 sequence is 13 residues long. J was trimmed by 4 bases and V by 3 bases; bases with no gene match: 3.

The rearrangement joins TRBV7-6 to TRBJ1-3, with a possible D match to TRBD1 (5 bases). Germline CDR1 is SGHVS and CDR2 is FNYEAQ. This CDR3 is 12 amino acids long. With 6 bases removed from V and 6 bases from J, the gap between germline ends came to 9 bases. The chain's CDR3 is CASRSRENTIYF. CDR3 nucleotide sequence: TGTGCCAGCAGGAGCAGGGAAAACACCATATATTTT.

The chain uses TRBV6-6 and TRBJ1-1; 8 bases align to TRBD1. V lost 7 bases, J lost 3 bases, and 7 bases stayed unmatched. In germline, CDR1 is MNHNY, CDR2 SVGAGI (reference sequence). The CDR3 length is 14 residues. The CDR3 region has the DNA TGTGCCAGCACAAAACAGGGGGTGGACACTGAAGCTTTCTTT. Amino acids: CASTKQGVDTEAFF.

This clone appeared a few times. The CDR3 bases are TGTGCCAGCAGCCAAGATTTGGTCGGGAGTCAGCCCCAGCATTTT. Protein: CASSQDLVGSQPQHF. V is TRBV3-1 (or the pseudogene TRBV3-2) and J is TRBJ1-5; no reliable D call. V was clipped by 0 bases and J by 6 bases, with 12 bases between them. The CDR3 is 15 residues long. CDR1 LGHDT and CDR2 YNNKEL come from the germline V gene (reference sequence).

Concerning this clone: The identical CDR3 is also encoded by other nucleotide sequences in the sample. The CDR3 region is CASSVGQAGATGELFF. The CDR3, as DNA: TGTGCCAGCAGCGTAGGCCAGGCAGGGGCCACCGGGGAGCTGTTTTTT. The J gene is TRBJ2-2, the V gene TRBV9; D may be TRBD1 (6 bases). V lost 0 bases, J lost 4 bases, and 13 bases lay in between. Germline V gene data show CDR1 as SGDLS and CDR2 as YYNGEE. This CDR3 is 16 amino acids long.

The gene calls are TRBV12-3 or TRBV12-4 and TRBJ1-2; no reliable D call. Deletions cut 3 bases from V and 3 bases from J, with 5 bases between. This CDR3 is 12 amino acids long. This CDR3 is CASSFGYYGYTF. CDR3 coding DNA: TGTGCCAGCAGTTTCGGGTACTATGGCTACACCTTC.

The chain carries TRBV4-3 and TRBJ2-5; D gene unclear. The ends were cut back, 1 base at V and 3 bases at J, with 9 bases in the middle. The CDR3 runs 14 residues. CDR1 and CDR2 (germline): LGHNA, YSLEER. The CDR3 loop reads CASSQGKSEETQYF. DNA for the CDR3: TGCGCCAGCAGCCAAGGAAAGTCAGAAGAGACCCAGTACTTC.

The J gene is TRBJ2-7, the V gene TRBV7-9; the match to TRBD2 covers 7 bases. Trimming took 3 bases from V and 0 from J; bases not matched to a gene: 5. The CDR3 sequence is 15 residues long. Looked up from germline, CDR1 is SEHNR and CDR2 is FQNEAQ (reference sequence). This CDR3 is CASSFTGGSSYEQYF. As DNA, the CDR3 is TGTGCCAGCAGCTTTACGGGGGGTAGCTCCTACGAGCAGTACTTC.

J is TRBJ1-3 and V is TRBV4-3, with D possibly TRBD1 on 5 matching bases. Germline CDR1 reads LGHNA; CDR2 reads YSLEER. V gave up 3 bases and J gave up 0 bases, with 15 bases separating them. This CDR3 has 17 amino acids. The CDR3: CASSQSPGGSSGNTIYF. The CDR3 DNA follows: TGCGCCAGCAGCCAGTCGCCCGGGGGGAGCTCTGGAAACACCATATATTTT.

The chain is built from TRBV10-2 and TRBJ1-3; D is uncertain. Looked up from germline, CDR1 is WSHSY and CDR2 is SAAADI. The CDR3 loop spans 14 amino acids. Trimming left V 3 bases short and J 4 bases short, with 10 bases between. CDR3 protein: CASSESLTGNTIYF. CDR3 DNA: TGCGCCAGCAGTGAATCCCTAACCGGAAACACCATATATTTT.

The V gene is TRBV2, the J gene TRBJ2-7; the D gene is possibly TRBD1 (6 bases). The V end was cut by 8 bases, the J end by 5 bases, with 19 bases between. CDR3 length: 14 residues. Germline-derived CDR1 and CDR2 are SNHLY and FYNNEI. DNA of the CDR3: TGTGCCAGCCGGCGAGTTGAGACAGGCGACGAGCAGTACTTC. Protein product: CASRRVETGDEQYF.

This clone has just one count. The CDR3 sequence is CASSQRSTNEKLFF. The CDR3 DNA sequence: TGCGCCAGCAGCCAACGGTCAACTAATGAAAAACTGTTTTTT. V usage is TRBV4-3 and J usage is TRBJ1-4; D not certain. The CDR3 spans 14 residues. Trimming took 2 bases from V and 0 from J, leaving 4 bases between them. The germline V gene encodes CDR1 LGHNA and CDR2 YSLEER.

J is TRBJ1-6 and V is TRBV7-6; the match to TRBD1 covers 7 bases. Trimming took 5 bases from V and 7 from J; bases not matched to a gene: 5. CDR3 length: 14 amino acids. Germline loops: CDR1 SGHVS, CDR2 FNYEAQ. CDR3 DNA sequence: TGTGCCAGCAGCATAGGACAGGAAAATTCACCCCTCCACTTT. Its protein product is CASSIGQENSPLHF.

The chain employs TRBV7-9 and TRBJ1-6, with a tentative D call TRBD1 (6 bases). Per germline, CDR1 SEHNR and CDR2 FQNEAQ (reference sequence). The CDR3 totals 16 residues. Trimming took off 4 bases at V and 10 bases at J, with 20 bases between the two ends. In DNA, the CDR3 is TGTGCCAGCAGCTCCCTCTCGGACAGCGGCAGGTCACCCCTCCACTTT. It yields the protein CASSSLSDSGRSPLHF. Variable domain in full (rest from reference TRBV7-9 and TRBJ1-6): DTGVSQNPRHKITKRGQNVTFRCDPISEHNRLYWYRQTLGQGPEFLTYFQNEAQLEKSRLLSDRFSAERPKGSFSTLEIQRTEQGDSAMYLCASSSLSDSGRSPLHFGNGTRLTVT.